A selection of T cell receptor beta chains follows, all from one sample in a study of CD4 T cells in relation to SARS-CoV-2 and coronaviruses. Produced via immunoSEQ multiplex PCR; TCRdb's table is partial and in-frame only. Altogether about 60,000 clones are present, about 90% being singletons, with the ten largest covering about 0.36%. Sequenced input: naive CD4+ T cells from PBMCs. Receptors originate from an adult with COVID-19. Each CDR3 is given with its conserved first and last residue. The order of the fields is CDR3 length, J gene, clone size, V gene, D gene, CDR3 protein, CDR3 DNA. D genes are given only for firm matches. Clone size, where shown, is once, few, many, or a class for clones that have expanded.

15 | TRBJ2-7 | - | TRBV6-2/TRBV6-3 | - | CASSRRLDSSYEQYF | TGTGCCAGCAGTCGGCGACTAGACAGCTCCTACGAGCAGTACTTC
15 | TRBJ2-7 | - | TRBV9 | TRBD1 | CASSEGQEPFGGQYF | TGTGCCAGCAGCGAGGGACAGGAGCCTTTCGGGGGGCAGTACTTC
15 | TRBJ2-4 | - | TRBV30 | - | CAWIPGLGPKNIQYF | TGTGCCTGGATCCCGGGCCTGGGGCCCAAAAACATTCAGTACTTC
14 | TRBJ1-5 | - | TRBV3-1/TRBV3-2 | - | CASSQLGAGQPQHF | TGTGCCAGCAGCCAACTAGGGGCAGGTCAGCCCCAGCATTTT
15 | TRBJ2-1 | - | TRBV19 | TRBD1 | CASSITGGAGGEQFF | TGTGCCAGTAGTATTACAGGGGGCGCCGGGGGTGAGCAGTTCTTC
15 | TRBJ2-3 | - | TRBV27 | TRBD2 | CASSQPGLDADTQYF | TGTGCCAGCAGCCAACCGGGACTAGATGCAGATACGCAGTATTTT
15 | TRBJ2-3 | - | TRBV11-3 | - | CASRTDSWSTDTQYF | TGTGCCAGCAGAACGGACAGCTGGTCTACAGATACGCAGTATTTT
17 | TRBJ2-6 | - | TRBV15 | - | CATSARSFPSGANVLTF | TGTGCCACCAGCGCGAGGTCCTTTCCTTCTGGGGCCAACGTCCTGACTTTC
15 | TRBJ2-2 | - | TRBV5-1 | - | CASSLPLGDTGELFF | TGCGCCAGCAGCTTACCCCTGGGGGACACCGGGGAGCTGTTTTTT
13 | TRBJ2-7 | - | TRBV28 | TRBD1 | CASSLGDRDEQYF | TGTGCCAGCAGTTTAGGGGACAGGGACGAGCAGTACTTC
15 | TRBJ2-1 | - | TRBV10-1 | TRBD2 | CASSGGGWWPNEQFF | TGCGCCAGCAGTGGGGGGGGTTGGTGGCCGAATGAGCAGTTCTTC
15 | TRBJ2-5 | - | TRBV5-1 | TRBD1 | CASSPGQGWQETQYF | TGCGCCAGCAGCCCCGGACAGGGCTGGCAAGAGACCCAGTACTTC
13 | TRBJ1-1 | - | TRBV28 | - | CAGGGGARSEAFF | TGTGCTGGGGGGGGCGGGGCGAGGTCTGAAGCTTTCTTT
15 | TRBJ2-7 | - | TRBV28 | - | CASSALGIFSYEQYF | TGTGCCAGCAGTGCCCTCGGGATATTTTCCTACGAGCAGTACTTC
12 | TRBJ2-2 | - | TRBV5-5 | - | CASTKGTGELFF | TGTGCCAGCACCAAGGGCACCGGGGAGCTGTTTTTT
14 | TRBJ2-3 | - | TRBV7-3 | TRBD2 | CASSQAGSTDTQYF | TGTGCCAGCAGTCAAGCGGGAAGCACAGATACGCAGTATTTT
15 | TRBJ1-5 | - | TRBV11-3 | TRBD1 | CASSLYGTAYQPQHF | TGTGCCAGCAGCTTATATGGGACAGCCTATCAGCCCCAGCATTTT
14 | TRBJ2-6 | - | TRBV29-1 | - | CSVELGDGANVLTF | TGCAGCGTTGAGTTGGGGGACGGGGCCAACGTCCTGACTTTC
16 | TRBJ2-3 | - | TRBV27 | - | CASSDLAEVGTDTQYF | TGTGCCAGCAGTGATTTAGCGGAGGTGGGGACAGATACGCAGTATTTT
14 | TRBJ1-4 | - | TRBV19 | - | CASSIAMLGEKLFF | TGTGCCAGTAGTATCGCTATGCTGGGAGAAAAACTGTTTTTT
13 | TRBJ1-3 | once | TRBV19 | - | CAGRTNQDDTIYF | TGTGCCGGACGGACAAATCAGGACGACACCATATATTTT
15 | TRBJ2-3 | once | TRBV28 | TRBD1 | CASRSPGQGPDTQYF | TGTGCCAGCAGGTCCCCGGGACAGGGCCCAGATACGCAGTATTTT
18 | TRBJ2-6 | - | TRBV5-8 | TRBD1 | CASSPDRGPHSGANVLTF | TGTGCCAGCAGCCCAGACAGGGGGCCCCACTCTGGGGCCAACGTCCTGACTTTC
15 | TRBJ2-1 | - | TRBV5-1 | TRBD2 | CASSLVGTSGSVPFF | TGCGCCAGCAGCTTGGTTGGGACTAGCGGGAGTGTTCCGTTCTTC
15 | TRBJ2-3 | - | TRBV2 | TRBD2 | CASSEGGFSVDTQYF | TGTGCCAGCAGTGAGGGGGGGTTTAGCGTGGATACGCAGTATTTT
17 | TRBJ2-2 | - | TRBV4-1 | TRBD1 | CASSQDRKGAGTGELFF | TGCGCCAGCAGCCAAGATCGAAAGGGGGCCGGGACCGGGGAGCTGTTTTTT